What follows describes a single T cell receptor (beta chain). The sample comes from a study of blood T cell repertoires in COVID-19. About the research overall: From the United States, Italy and Spain came samples of acute and convalescent COVID-19. From T cells, B-cell-depleted T cells, or PBMCs came the material, which was cDNA or gDNA.

As originally analysed: How many nucleated cells were present was estimated from reference gene primer amplification. Profiling relied on immunoSEQ multiplex PCR, and the TCRdb table lists in-frame clones only, not all of them. V and J calls plus clone size are reproduced from that table; the DNA served to infer D and trimming. The data contain approximately 120,000 clones, approximately 86% of them singletons. Germline V CDR1 and CDR2: SGHRS, YFSETQ. V dropped 0 bases and J dropped 3 bases, with 9 bases sitting between them. The length of the CDR3 is 14 residues. This TCR derives from a woman aged 45-65 years who had recovered from COVID-19. The specimen was peripheral blood. The chain joins TRBV5-1 to TRBJ1-1, with a possible D match to TRBD1 (5 bases). The CDR3 DNA is TGCGCCAGCAGCTTGGCGCCGGGGGACACTGAAGCTTTCTTT. It yields the protein CASSLAPGDTEAFF.